This T cell receptor (beta chain) was identified in a study of shared clonotypes between healthy human individuals (dated by TCRdb to the early 2020s). About the investigation overall: A couple of women and a few men aged 18 to 49 years were included in the cohort. Per donor, three plates each were used for CD4 naive and CD4 memory, two for CD8 naive, and one for CD8 memory. The study deeply sequenced blood TCR repertoires of several healthy adults to estimate repertoire size and the extent of clonotype sharing between individuals. To increase sequencing depth and limit assay-specific biases, TCR repertoire library preparation and sequencing were carried out by different laboratories using diverse techniques. Each donor's leukapheresis produced roughly between roughly 0.9 and 8.9 billion PBMCs.

A word on this clone: What this receptor recognizes is not known. There are no base qualities to consult, and no much larger clone falls within one base.

CD8 naive samples consisted of CD45RO-negative cells that were positively selected for CCR7, yielding a CD45RA+CCR7+ population without TemRA cells. The donors were healthy, HIV-negative adults with no recently reported acute infections or vaccinations. Only Caucasian adults living in Nashville, Tennessee, USA were represented among the donors. Blood was obtained by leukapheresis, after which PBMCs were separated by Ficoll-Histopaque density gradient centrifugation and cryopreserved in liquid nitrogen vapor phase. Analytical flow cytometry was used to check the purity and quantity of every magnetically sorted T cell population. From each sorted fraction, genomic DNA was isolated and quantified by UV absorbance on a Nanodrop 2000c. Using the deep immunoSEQ assay, multiplex PCR amplified TCR CDR3 regions from genomic DNA. Genomic DNA extracted from each cell subset was distributed evenly over all wells of several immunoSEQ 96-well plates, and each plate served as one replicate. For sorted subsets, approximately 190 ng of genomic DNA, equivalent to roughly 33,000 T cell genomes, went into each replicate PCR. The purified libraries were quantified using a Qubit 3.0 fluorometer, sized with a Bioanalyzer 2100, and then quantified again using the KAPA Library Quantification kit. Each immunoSEQ 96-well plate was sequenced on its own single-read 150-cycle Illumina NextSeq 550 flow cell. As for the original processing: Because only junctional sequences without quality scores were contained in the immunoSEQ output, filtering matching that applied to full-length reads could not be performed. To assign V/J genes and CDR3, sequences were annotated using PyIR, a Python wrapper for IgBLAST v1.9, with IMGT germline references. Any read was removed if the V/J assignment was weak (E-value above 1e-6), the CDR3 was missing, or the read contained stop codons, out-of-frame junctions, or ambiguous translated residues. V3J clonotypes were defined as sequences sharing the same inferred V gene, J gene, and CDR3 amino acid sequence. To compute the percentage overlap between repertoires, the number of shared unique clonotypes was divided by the size of the smaller repertoire. Repertoire richness was assessed with RTK rarefaction, the Chao1 estimator, and Recon v2.1 estimates of unobserved clonotypes. For all TCRbeta clonotypes obtained by the gDNA method from several donors, generation probabilities were computed with OLGA. TCRdb obtained this table from immuneACCESS and retained in-frame rearrangements with V and J assigned. These tables miss some clones; where compared with another copy, unresolved V genes account for less than half of the shortfall, and the remainder is unexplained. V and J calls plus clone size are reproduced from that table; the DNA served to infer D and trimming. The sample table shows roughly 1,800,000 clones, and less than 95% are seen once. The ten largest clones capture roughly 1% of the sample.

CDR1 and CDR2 are drawn from the germline V gene: MNHNS, SASEGT. Measured from the cysteine to the phenylalanine, the CDR3 is 12 residues long. Only the CDR3 region is kept as DNA, spanning 36 bases read in frame from base 1. V is reduced by 10 bases and J by 4 bases, leaving a spacing of 14 bases between them. The research as a whole found: Sampling was restricted to blood, and TCR repertoires in tissues likely differ from the TCR repertoires found in blood. Pairwise subsampling indicated that sequencing depth was expected to affect the degree of clonotype sharing among donors. When several donors were compared, the shared fraction of clonotypes was about 5% for naive CD4, over 3% for naive CD8, 2% to 2.5% for memory CD4, and roughly 0.4% for memory CD8. Incomplete sequencing was indicated by rarefaction of sorted-subset datasets, despite the large sequencing depth. Compared with non-shared clonotypes, the clonotypes found in all four sorted-subset donors had higher generation probabilities. Larger estimated clonotype richness was generally found for naive subsets than for memory subsets. The small number of donors limited the genetic and exposure-history diversity represented.

Material for sequencing was naive CD8+ T cells sorted from blood. Explained via the paper, the cell subset or site label denotes: CD45RA+CCR7+. The receptor was derived from a man between 18 and 29 years old in good health. Recombination linked TRBV6-1 to TRBJ2-7, and TRBD1 may be the D gene, going by 6 matching bases. The nucleotide sequence reads TGTGCCACCTCCAGGGGTTTGTACGAGCAGTACTTC. It translates as CATSRGLYEQYF.